These T cell receptor beta chains were read from a single sample in a study of blood T cells in healthy people across ages. TCRdb called the 5' RACE reads again in MiXCR, with one record for every CDR3 protein. Of 1.5 million or so distinct CDR3 sequences listed, less than 45% are singletons. The sequenced material came from blood. Receptors were obtained from a woman under 30 in good health. Each CDR3 is given with its conserved first and last residue. D genes are given only for firm matches. Clone size is shown for a subset of rows, as once, few, many or a class of expanded clone.

d_gene	abundance	j_gene	v_gene	CDR3aa	CDR3nt
TRBD1	.	TRBJ2-1	TRBV24-1	CATSDSQGTEYNEQFF	TGTGCCACCAGTGATTCACAAGGGACAGAGTACAATGAGCAGTTCTTC
.	.	TRBJ1-2	TRBV29-1	CSVDSAGRSNYGYTF	TGCAGCGTTGATAGTGCAGGACGTAGCAACTATGGCTACACCTTC
TRBD2	few	TRBJ2-3	TRBV4-1	CASSQASGGVDTQYF	TGCGCCAGCAGCCAAGCAAGCGGGGGGGTGGATACGCAGTATTTT
.	.	TRBJ1-3	TRBV11-2	CASSPHRDPSGNTIYF	TGTGCCAGCAGCCCGCACAGGGACCCCTCTGGAAACACCATATATTTT
.	few	TRBJ1-2	TRBV6-5	CASSGPPSGGKGYTF	TGTGCCAGCAGTGGGCCGCCCTCGGGGGGGAAAGGCTACACCTTC
.	.	TRBJ1-1	TRBV9	CASSVGQAGVPAFF	TGTGCCAGCAGCGTAGGACAAGCAGGGGTCCCGGCTTTCTTT
.	.	TRBJ1-5	TRBV6-6	CASSALGTWQPQHF	TGTGCCAGCAGTGCTTTGGGGACGTGGCAGCCCCAGCATTTT
.	few	TRBJ2-1	TRBV6-1	CASQYFREQFF	TGTGCCAGCCAATACTTCCGGGAGCAGTTCTTC
.	.	TRBJ2-5	TRBV5-6	CASSMGPEQYF	TGTGCCAGCAGCATGGGACCAGAGCAGTACTTC
.	.	TRBJ1-1	TRBV4-2	CASSQEVRGMNTEAFF	TGTGCCAGCAGCCAAGAAGTAAGGGGAATGAACACTGAAGCTTTCTTT
.	few	TRBJ2-7	TRBV7-2	CASSLRRNSYEQYF	TGTGCCAGCAGCTTAAGACGGAACTCCTACGAGCAGTACTTC
.	.	TRBJ2-1	TRBV9	CASSVESGTYNEQFF	TGTGCCAGCAGCGTAGAGTCGGGAACCTACAATGAGCAGTTCTTC
TRBD1	.	TRBJ1-2	TRBV2	CTSSAGTGGYGYTF	TGTACCAGCAGTGCCGGGACAGGGGGATATGGCTACACCTTC
.	.	TRBJ2-1	TRBV28	CASSLGINNEQFF	TGTGCCAGCAGTTTAGGAATTAACAATGAGCAGTTCTTC
.	.	TRBJ1-1	TRBV29-1	CSVDRQAARNTEAFF	TGCAGCGTAGACCGACAGGCGGCTCGGAACACTGAAGCTTTCTTT
.	.	TRBJ2-2	TRBV12-3/TRBV12-4	CASSPGGSIGELFF	TGTGCCAGCAGCCCCGGGGGTTCGATCGGGGAGCTGTTTTTT
TRBD1	few	TRBJ1-6	TRBV20-1	CSAKPPGTVNSPLHF	TGCAGTGCTAAACCCCCCGGGACAGTCAATTCACCCCTCCACTTT